This entry concerns a single TCR beta chain. The CDR3 is 15 residues long. The V gene's germline CDR1 is SGDLS and CDR2 YYNGEE. V was pared by 4 bases and J by 0 bases, with 6 bases of the junction left unmatched. The data stem from a study of T cell changes during pregnancy in multiple sclerosis. Only in-frame clones appear in the TCRdb table, and some are missing; sequencing was by immunoSEQ multiplex PCR. The table includes around 40,000 clones, around 90% detected once. The V and J genes are TRBV9 and TRBJ2-7; 8 positions match TRBD1. Sequenced material: CD4+ T cells from peripheral blood mononuclear cells, taken before pregnancy. This sequence was found in a female donor with multiple sclerosis, enrolled in a pregnancy study. CDR3 coding DNA: TGTGCCAGCAGCCCACGGACAGGGAGCTCCTACGAGCAGTACTTC. Amino acid sequence: CASSPRTGSSYEQYF.